What follows are 29 T cell receptor beta chains derived from one specimen sequenced in a study of regulatory T cells in long-lasting Graves disease. Time point defined: newly diagnosed GD, antithyroid drugs for less than 3 months. Making the TCR library involved RNA that had been extracted from PBMCs. Building of the TCR beta libraries involved iRepertoire HTBI primers and Arm-PCR of CDR3 regions. TCRdb redid the calling of the multiplex PCR reads with MiXCR, one entry per CDR3 protein. The table includes about 500,000 distinct CDR3 sequences, under 20% detected once. The same data also went into a second study, on T cells in Graves' hyperthyroidism and ophthalmopathy.

The sample here was peripheral blood mononuclear cells (PBMCs), taken at new diagnosis, from a patient treated with antithyroid drugs. The origin of the receptors is a man between 35 and 55 years old with Graves disease.

This clonotype was recorded many times. The CDR3 spells CASRTSGPTNTGELFF. The DNA of the CDR3 is TGTGCCAGCAGGACTAGCGGGCCTACTAACACCGGGGAGCTGTTTTTT. V is TRBV6-1 and J is TRBJ2-2; 10 nucleotides line up with TRBD2. Trimming cost V 6 bases and J 2 bases; bases outside gene matches: 6. The CDR3 has 16 residues. Germline CDR1 reads MNHNS; CDR2 reads SASEGT.

This clonotype was counted at least ten times. V and J are TRBV27 and TRBJ2-2; possibly TRBD2 for D (5 bases). V was trimmed by 1 base and J by 1 base, leaving 13 bases between them. The CDR3 has 17 amino acids. CDR1 is MNHEY and CDR2 is SMNVEV in the germline V gene (reference sequence). CDR3 bases: TGTGCCAGCAGTTTATGGTCGGTAGGGAGGAACACCGGGGAGCTGTTTTTT. Protein product: CASSLWSVGRNTGELFF.

There are many counts of this clonotype. V gene TRBV20-1 combines with J gene TRBJ2-1; 7 bases map to TRBD2. Germline V CDR1 and CDR2: DFQATT, SNEGSKA (reference sequence). The V segment lost 1 base and the J segment 9 bases; nucleotides outside the gene matches: 15. The CDR3 length is 16 residues. The CDR3 sequence is CSARGEGVGQSGEQFF. DNA for the CDR3: TGCAGTGCTAGAGGGGAGGGAGTAGGCCAAAGTGGTGAGCAGTTCTTC.

This clonotype occurred many times. The rearrangement links TRBV19 to TRBJ2-2; D not certain. Per the germline V gene, CDR1 is LNHDA and CDR2 is SQIVND (reference sequence). Trimming stripped 6 bases from V and 2 bases from J, with 16 bases between. This CDR3 has 16 amino acids. CDR3 bases: TGTGCCAGTAGCCCCGGCCGGATGAAAAACACCGGGGAGCTGTTTTTT. Translation gives CASSPGRMKNTGELFF.

This clonotype was seen at least ten times. The V and J genes are TRBV3-1 and TRBJ1-1; 7 bases are shared with TRBD1. Per germline, CDR1 LGHDT and CDR2 YNNKEL (reference sequence). Germline trimming cut 4 bases from V and 3 bases from J; bases unmatched to any gene: 14. The CDR3 contains 17 residues. The CDR3 DNA is TGTGCCAGCAGCCTAGTGAGGGGGCGTAGGCTCGACACTGAAGCTTTCTTT. Its translation is CASSLVRGRRLDTEAFF.

This clonotype was observed many times. V and J are TRBV7-6 and TRBJ2-3; tentative D call: TRBD2 (6 bases). Germline V gives CDR1 SGHVS, CDR2 FNYEAQ. V lost 1 base and J lost 6, with 17 bases in between. This CDR3 contains 16 residues. The CDR3 nucleotides are TGTGCCAGCAGCTTAGTTATGGCGGGACGTGGGGATACGCAGTATTTT. This sequence encodes CASSLVMAGRGDTQYF. The complete variable domain, with remaining parts taken from reference TRBV7-6 and TRBJ2-3, reads GAGVSQSPRYKVTKRGQDVALRCDPISGHVSLYWYRQALGQGPEFLTYFNYEAQQDKSGLPNDRFSAERPEGSISTLTIQRTEQRDSAMYRCASSLVMAGRGDTQYFGPGTRLTVL.

This clonotype was counted at least ten times. The chain carries TRBV28 and TRBJ2-1; 12 bases fit TRBD2. Germline CDR1 MDHEN, CDR2 SYDVKM. The junction had 5 bases not matched to a gene; V was cut back by 8 bases and J by 9 bases. This CDR3 is built from 13 residues. The chain's CDR3 is CASATSGRIEQFF. The CDR3 nucleotides read TGTGCCAGCGCGACTAGCGGGAGAATTGAGCAGTTCTTC. The whole variable domain, filled in from reference TRBV28 and TRBJ2-1, reads DVKVTQSSRYLVKRTGEKVFLECVQDMDHENMFWYRQDPGLGLRLIYFSYDVKMKEKGDIPEGYSVSREKKERFSLILESASTNQTSMYLCASATSGRIEQFFGPGTRLTVL.

Many counts were recorded for this clonotype. The chain links TRBV5-1 to TRBJ2-1; D could derive from TRBD1 or TRBD2 (5 bases each). Germline assignment: CDR1 SGHRS and CDR2 YFSETQ. Trimming removed 1 base from V and 5 bases from J, with 7 bases in between. The CDR3 loop spans 13 amino acids. CDR3 residues: CASSLRGDNEQFF. In nucleotides, the CDR3 is TGCGCCAGCAGCTTGAGAGGGGACAATGAGCAGTTCTTC.

This clonotype was detected ten times or more. V usage is TRBV2 and J usage is TRBJ2-1; 9 bases map to TRBD1. CDR1 is SNHLY, CDR2 FYNNEI, per germline. V was pared by 4 bases and J by 12 bases, with 1 base of the junction left unmatched. The CDR3 runs 11 residues. The CDR3 loop reads CASSADRGQFF. The CDR3 nucleotides read TGTGCCAGCAGTGCGGACAGGGGGCAGTTCTTC.

Concerning this clonotype: Given the absence of the conserved phenylalanine or tryptophan at the CDR3 end, a read error is likely. CDR3 amino acids: CASRGRTSTDTQYL. Here the CDR3 DNA reads TGCGCCAGCAGGGGCCGTACTAGCACAGATACGCAGTATCTT. The chain employs TRBV5-1 and TRBJ2-3; D is uncertain. Germline loops: CDR1 SGHRS, CDR2 YFSETQ. The ends were cut back, 5 bases at V and 0 bases at J, with 10 bases in the middle. The CDR3 consists of 14 residues.

This clonotype was counted a few times. This rearrangement joins TRBV5-1 to TRBJ2-2; TRBD2 matches 7 bases. V lost 4 bases to trimming and J lost 4 bases; unmatched junction nucleotides: 4. The CDR3 length is 14 residues. From germline, CDR1 is SGHRS and CDR2 YFSETQ. In nucleotides, the CDR3 is TGCGCCAGCAGCACCAGCGGGATCACCGGGGAGCTGTTTTTT. As protein: CASSTSGITGELFF.

Of note for this clonotype: This may come from a read error, since a much larger clone is one base off. The chain couples TRBV25-1 to TRBJ2-7; maybe TRBD1 (5 bases). The CDR3 is made up of 12 amino acids. The V gene's germline CDR1 is MGHDK and CDR2 SYGVNS. The ends were cut back, 4 bases at V and 3 bases at J, with 7 bases in the middle. As DNA, the CDR3 is TGTGCCAGCAGTGGACAGATCTACGAGCAGTACTTC. Amino acid sequence: CASSGQIYEQYF.

This clonotype has only a few counts. The chain carries TRBV5-1 and TRBJ2-5; 7 bases agree with TRBD1. Germline values: CDR1 SGHRS, CDR2 YFSETQ. The CDR3 length is 14 residues. The V and J ends lost 3 bases and 6 bases, in that order; junction bases with no gene match: 8. DNA for the CDR3: TGCGCCAGCAGCTCGACAGGGCTGGGGCAGACCCAGTACTTC. This sequence encodes CASSSTGLGQTQYF. The full variable domain, its missing parts supplied by reference TRBV5-1 and TRBJ2-5, is KAGVTQTPRYLIKTRGQQVTLSCSPISGHRSVSWYQQTPGQGLQFLFEYFSETQRNKGNFPGRFSGRQFSNSRSEMNVSTLELGDSALYLCASSSTGLGQTQYFGPGTRLLVL.

This clonotype was recorded many times. The rearrangement links TRBV7-2 to TRBJ2-2, with 14 bases aligning to TRBD2. V trimming: 1 base; J trimming: 3 bases; junction bases outside the gene matches: 7. This CDR3 spans 19 amino acids. Germline loops: CDR1 SGHTA, CDR2 FQGNSA. The CDR3 reads CASSLVGGLAGVYTGELFF. The CDR3 DNA sequence: TGTGCCAGCAGCTTAGTAGGGGGACTAGCGGGAGTTTACACCGGGGAGCTGTTTTTT.

The table lists this clonotype with many counts. J is TRBJ2-1 and V is TRBV2, with 9 bases identical to TRBD2. The junction had 9 bases not matched to a gene; V was cut back by 5 bases and J by 7 bases. The CDR3 is made up of 15 amino acids. Germline CDR1 and CDR2: SNHLY and FYNNEI. DNA for the CDR3: TGTGCCAGCAGTCCGACTAGCGGAACTTCAAATGAGCAGTTCTTC. It translates to CASSPTSGTSNEQFF.

The rearrangement uses TRBV12-5 and TRBJ2-2; D is undetermined. In germline, CDR1 is LGHNT, CDR2 FRNRAP. This CDR3 comprises 14 residues. V shed 6 bases and J shed 8 bases, with 16 bases lying between them. The CDR3 DNA follows: TGTGCTAGTGGACCTCGAGCGAAGAGGGGGGAGCTGTTTTTT. Translating gives CASGPRAKRGELFF.

This clonotype has only a few counts. The rearrangement links TRBV20-1 to TRBJ2-3; D is unresolved. There are 14 residues in the CDR3. Germline V gives CDR1 DFQATT, CDR2 SNEGSKA (reference sequence). V shed 3 bases and J shed 6 bases, with 16 bases lying between them. In DNA, the CDR3 is TGCAGTGCTAGCCCCCTTTCAAAGTCGGATACGCAGTATTTT. Translated, it gives CSASPLSKSDTQYF.

This clonotype was detected a few times. The genes are TRBV28 and TRBJ1-6; 7 bases line up with TRBD1. Germline CDR1 MDHEN, CDR2 SYDVKM. The trim removed 4 bases at V and 8 bases at J, leaving 8 bases unmatched. This CDR3 spans 15 amino acids. CDR3 sequence reads: CASSSLTGKDSPLHF. The DNA of the CDR3 is TGTGCCAGCAGTTCCCTGACAGGGAAGGATTCACCCCTCCACTTT. The full variable domain, completed using reference TRBV28 and TRBJ1-6, is DVKVTQSSRYLVKRTGEKVFLECVQDMDHENMFWYRQDPGLGLRLIYFSYDVKMKEKGDIPEGYSVSREKKERFSLILESASTNQTSMYLCASSSLTGKDSPLHFGNGTRLTVT.

The chain is built from TRBV3-1 and TRBJ1-6; a possible D gene is TRBD1 (5 bases). The CDR3 is 17 amino acids. V lost 0 bases, J lost 0 bases, and 9 bases lay in between. Germline CDR1 is LGHDT and CDR2 is YNNKEL (reference sequence). CDR3 sequence: CASSQDPGSSYNSPLHF. The CDR3 region has the DNA TGTGCCAGCAGCCAAGATCCAGGGAGCTCCTATAATTCACCCCTCCACTTT. Variable domain in full (rest from reference TRBV3-1 and TRBJ1-6): DTAVSQTPKYLVTQMGNDKSIKCEQNLGHDTMYWYKQDSKKFLKIMFSYNNKELIINETVPNRFSPKSPDKAHLNLHINSLELGDSAVYFCASSQDPGSSYNSPLHFGNGTRLTVT.

Only a few counts were recorded for this clonotype. The rearrangement links TRBV20-1 to TRBJ2-4, with a possible D match to TRBD2 (5 bases). This CDR3 comprises 15 residues. Germline CDR1 reads DFQATT; CDR2 reads SNEGSKA (reference sequence). Trimming left V 6 bases short and J 1 base short, with 16 bases between. The CDR3 is CSASPLTRAKNIQYF. The CDR3 DNA sequence: TGCAGTGCCTCCCCCCTAACTAGGGCCAAAAACATTCAGTACTTC.

The chain joins TRBV7-9 to TRBJ2-5, with 10 bases matching TRBD1. The CDR3 is 15 residues long. Per germline, CDR1 SEHNR and CDR2 FQNEAQ (reference sequence). V was clipped by 5 bases and J by 4 bases; unmatched bases: 7. The DNA for the CDR3 is TGTGCCAGCAGCCGACGACAGGGGGCATCAGAGACCCAGTACTTC. Translating gives CASSRRQGASETQYF.

This clonotype was recorded many times. The chain couples TRBV5-1 to TRBJ1-2; D gene ambiguous. Germline V gene sequence: CDR1 SGHRS, CDR2 YFSETQ. The CDR3 is 14 residues long. With 0 bases removed from V and 8 bases from J, the gap between germline ends came to 14 bases. For the CDR3, the DNA is TGCGCCAGCAGCTTGGGGACGCAGGTAGACGGCTACACCTTC. The encoded protein is CASSLGTQVDGYTF.

V is TRBV20-1 and J is TRBJ2-1; D possibly corresponds to TRBD2 (6 bases). V lost 5 bases and J 0 bases, leaving 17 bases between the germline ends. CDR1 and CDR2 (germline): DFQATT, SNEGSKA (reference sequence). CDR3 length: 16 amino acids. CDR3 DNA sequence: TGCAGTGCTCCCCTCAGCGGGTCGAGCTCCTACAATGAGCAGTTCTTC. This codes for CSAPLSGSSSYNEQFF.

This clonotype was seen at least ten times. This chain links TRBV3-1 with TRBJ2-1; 7 bases fit TRBD2. There are 14 residues in the CDR3. The J segment lost 6 bases and the V segment lost 4 bases, leaving 6 bases of the junction unmatched. Germline lookup yields CDR1 LGHDT and CDR2 YNNKEL (reference sequence). CDR3 protein: CASSPGGQINEQFF. The CDR3 coding sequence is TGTGCCAGCAGCCCGGGGGGTCAGATCAATGAGCAGTTCTTC.

In this sample, this clonotype turned up many times. The chain is built from TRBV29-1 and TRBJ2-7; 8 nucleotides match TRBD1. This CDR3 spans 13 amino acids. The germline V gene encodes CDR1 SQVTM and CDR2 ANQGSEA. V trimming: 6 bases; J trimming: 1 base; junction bases outside the gene matches: 5. As DNA, the CDR3 is TGCAGCGTATCAACAGGGGGGTCCTACGAGCAGTACTTC. Encoded protein: CSVSTGGSYEQYF.

This clonotype appeared many times. The J gene is TRBJ2-1, the V gene TRBV7-2, with 8 bases aligning to TRBD2. The V gene end was trimmed by 7 bases and the J gene end by 0 bases; junction bases not matched to a gene: 11. The CDR3 totals 17 residues. The germline V gene has CDR1 SGHTA and CDR2 FQGNSA. Here the CDR3 DNA reads TGTGCCAGCAACGGGGGGGGATTTCCTAGCTCCTACAATGAGCAGTTCTTC. It translates to CASNGGGFPSSYNEQFF.

At least ten counts were recorded for this clonotype. V usage is TRBV4-1 and J usage is TRBJ2-5; possible D gene TRBD1, 5 bases. The V gene lost 1 base and the J gene lost 3 bases, with 9 bases spanning the gap. Per the germline V gene, CDR1 is MGHRA and CDR2 is YSYEKL. The CDR3 is 14 amino acids. CDR3 DNA sequence: TGCGCCAGCAGCCAAGGGGGCAGGGAAGAGACCCAGTACTTC. Translating it yields CASSQGGREETQYF.

This clonotype was detected ten times or more. The genes are TRBV29-1 and TRBJ2-1; D is perhaps TRBD1 (5 bases). Trimming removed 4 bases from V and 7 bases from J, with 11 bases in between. Germline lookup yields CDR1 SQVTM and CDR2 ANQGSEA. The CDR3 length is 12 residues. The CDR3 loop is CSVASGWNEQFF. Here the CDR3 DNA reads TGCAGCGTTGCTTCAGGGTGGAATGAGCAGTTCTTC.

This clonotype was observed many times. Relative to the germline gene, one junction end is altered; a read error may explain this. The chain links TRBV7-2 to TRBJ2-7; 11 nucleotides match TRBD2. Germline values: CDR1 SGHTA, CDR2 FQGNSA. This CDR3 is 16 amino acids long. Written as DNA, the CDR3 is TGCGCCAGCAGCTTGGCCGGGACTAGCGGATCCTACGAGCAGTACTTC. It specifies CASSLAGTSGSYEQYF.